The 4 T cell receptor beta chains below were found in one sample sequenced in a study of control samples from healthy donors and cancer patients. Measured with immunoSEQ multiplex PCR; TCRdb has only the in-frame clones, and not every one. Altogether about 160,000 clones are present, about 94% being singletons, with the ten largest covering around 8%. The sample consisted of blood. Receptor source: a woman in her forties in good health.

This chain's CDR3 is CASSEEGSGYEQYF. CDR3 coding DNA: TGTGCCAGCAGTGAAGAAGGTTCGGGCTACGAGCAGTACTTC. The rearrangement joins TRBV2 to TRBJ2-7; no firm D call. The CDR3 loop spans 14 amino acids. The germline V gene has CDR1 SNHLY and CDR2 FYNNEI. V shed 1 base and J shed 3 bases, with 10 bases lying between them.

This clone was detected only a few times. The chain combines TRBV7-2 with TRBJ1-3; 11 bases are shared with TRBD1. The junction had 3 bases not matched to a gene; V was cut back by 4 bases and J by 4 bases. Germline CDR1 reads SGHTA; CDR2 reads FQGNSA. This CDR3 is built from 15 residues. CDR3 coding DNA: TGTGCCAGCAGCTCGGACAGGGGGCGGGGAAACACCATATATTTT. Encoded protein: CASSSDRGRGNTIYF.

This clone was detected a few times. The chain is built from TRBV12-3 or TRBV12-4 and TRBJ1-1; 7 nucleotides agree with TRBD1. This CDR3 is built from 13 residues. Trimming took 3 bases from V and 4 from J; bases not matched to a gene: 2. CDR3 sequence: CASSFGQVTEAFF. In DNA form, the CDR3 reads TGTGCCAGCAGTTTTGGACAGGTCACTGAAGCTTTCTTT.

The chain recombines TRBV12-3 or TRBV12-4 with TRBJ1-2, with D unresolved. The CDR3 is 13 residues long. Deletions cut 8 bases from V and 1 base from J, with 11 bases between. The CDR3 is CASVGAYNYGYTF. The CDR3 DNA follows: TGTGCCAGCGTTGGCGCTTATAACTATGGCTACACCTTC.